The 21 T cell receptor beta chains below all came from one sample that was sequenced in a study of cytomegalovirus exposure and HLA in healthy donors. PCR was performed using 60 Vbeta and 13 Jbeta primers. Assay used: immunoSEQ multiplex PCR; TCRdb lists only in-frame clones, some missing. The data show over 150,000 clones, approximately 80% seen once. The source material was PBMCs. These receptor sequences come from a woman aged 40 to 49 in good health and CMV-seronegative.

The chain combines TRBV6-5 with TRBJ2-2; 9 bases are shared with TRBD2. Germline values: CDR1 MNHEY, CDR2 SVGAGI. This CDR3 has 16 amino acids. V shed 4 bases and J 0 bases; nucleotides not matched to a gene: 3. CDR3 sequence (DNA): TGTGCCAGCAGTTCAAGACTAGCGGCGAACACCGGGGAGCTGTTTTTT. Translating gives CASSSRLAANTGELFF.

This chain links TRBV6-5 with TRBJ1-2, with TRBD1 identical over 7 bases. The CDR3 is 14 residues long. The J segment lost 14 bases and the V segment lost 2 bases, leaving 14 bases of the junction unmatched. Per germline, CDR1 MNHEY and CDR2 SVGAGI. As DNA, the CDR3 is TGTGCCAGCAGTTACATGGGGCGGGACAGAATTCGTACCTTC. It codes for CASSYMGRDRIRTF.

The chain recombines TRBV4-2 with TRBJ2-1; 8 nucleotides agree with TRBD2. J lost 7 bases, V lost 2 bases, and 7 bases had no gene match. The CDR3 is made up of 15 amino acids. Germline-derived CDR1 and CDR2 are LGHNA and YNFKEQ. The chain's CDR3 is CASSQNGRANNEQFF. CDR3 bases: TGTGCCAGCAGCCAAAACGGGAGGGCCAATAATGAGCAGTTCTTC.

Remarks on this clone: The sample has other DNA sequences that encode this CDR3 too. The chain has TRBV5-4 and TRBJ1-2; D is perhaps TRBD1 (5 bases). This CDR3 has 13 residues. Germline assignment: CDR1 SGHNT and CDR2 YYREEE (reference sequence). V lost 3 bases, J lost 8 bases, and 14 bases lay in between. DNA for the CDR3: TGTGCCAGCAGCTACGCAGGGTTCGACGGCTACACCTTC. This sequence encodes CASSYAGFDGYTF.

The V gene is TRBV10-3, the J gene TRBJ1-5, with D unclear. In germline, CDR1 is ENHRY, CDR2 SYGVKD. The length of the CDR3 is 16 residues. Trimming removed 10 bases at V and 0 bases at J, with 19 bases between. Here the CDR3 reads CATENSPAYSNQPQHF. Written as DNA, the CDR3 is TGTGCCACGGAAAACAGCCCGGCTTATAGCAATCAGCCCCAGCATTTT.

The chain combines TRBV28 with TRBJ1-1; D unresolved. Between the trimmed V and J ends, which lost 5 bases and 0 bases, there was a span of 10 bases. Germline lookup yields CDR1 MDHEN and CDR2 SYDVKM. The CDR3 totals 14 residues. CDR3 sequence reads: CASSPTSMNTEAFF. The CDR3 bases are TGTGCCAGCAGTCCGACATCCATGAACACTGAAGCTTTCTTT.

This chain joins TRBV11-3 and TRBJ1-1; 9 bases fit TRBD1. The CDR3 runs 14 residues. J lost 4 bases, V lost 1 base, and 1 base had no gene match. Germline CDR1 and CDR2: SGHNT and YENEEA. The CDR3 bases are TGTGCCAGCAGCTTAGGGGGACAGGGCACTGAAGCTTTCTTT. This translates into CASSLGGQGTEAFF.

The chain joins TRBV6-5 to TRBJ1-2, with D uncertain. This CDR3 comprises 13 residues. The V and J ends lost 6 bases and 4 bases respectively, with 12 bases between them. CDR1 is MNHEY and CDR2 is SVGAGI in the germline V gene. The CDR3 bases are TGTGCCAGCAGACCACCGGGTCTCTATGGCTACACCTTC. Its translation is CASRPPGLYGYTF.

This sequence joins TRBV5-1 and TRBJ2-2, with D tentatively TRBD2 (6 bases). The V gene's germline CDR1 is SGHRS and CDR2 YFSETQ. V gave up 4 bases and J gave up 0 bases, with 13 bases separating them. The CDR3 is 16 residues long. CDR3 bases: TGCGCCAGCAGCCCGGTGGGGGGAGCGAACACCGGGGAGCTGTTTTTT. Translating it yields CASSPVGGANTGELFF.

The V call is TRBV27, the J call TRBJ1-2; TRBD1 agrees at 7 bases. This CDR3 is 15 amino acids long. Germline CDR1 MNHEY, CDR2 SMNVEV (reference sequence). V was pared by 7 bases and J by 0 bases, with 8 bases of the junction left unmatched. The CDR3 DNA reads as TGTGCCAGCAAAGACCCCGGGACAGCTAACTATGGCTACACCTTC. Residues: CASKDPGTANYGYTF.

DNA of the CDR3: TGTGCCAGCAGCTTGAGCCCGGGACAGGGCATGAACACTGAAGCTTTCTTT. Protein: CASSLSPGQGMNTEAFF. The chain is built from TRBV11-3 and TRBJ1-1; TRBD1 matches 9 bases. Per germline, CDR1 SGHNT and CDR2 YENEEA. The V segment lost 3 bases and the J segment 0 bases; nucleotides outside the gene matches: 8. This CDR3 is built from 17 residues.

This chain connects TRBV5-1 to TRBJ1-2; D gene uncertain. Germline V gene lookup returns CDR1 SGHRS and CDR2 YFSETQ. The CDR3 loop spans 14 amino acids. Trimming shortened V by 1 base and J by 0 bases, and 7 bases separated the two germline ends. Here the CDR3 reads CASSLTATNYGYTF. For the CDR3, the DNA is TGCGCCAGCAGCTTGACAGCCACTAACTATGGCTACACCTTC.

V usage is TRBV18 and J usage is TRBJ1-2; unclear D gene. The CDR3 runs 11 residues. Trimming took 3 bases from V and 6 from J, leaving 5 bases between them. Looked up from germline, CDR1 is KGHSH and CDR2 is LQKENI. CDR3 protein: CASSPGDGYTF. DNA for the CDR3: TGTGCCAGCTCACCCGGGGATGGCTACACCTTC.

This rearrangement joins TRBV10-3 to TRBJ2-5; maybe TRBD1 (7 bases). The germline CDR1 and CDR2 sequences are ENHRY and SYGVKD. This CDR3 region has 15 residues. Trimming left V 3 bases short and J 5 bases short, with 16 bases between. CDR3 DNA sequence: TGTGCCATCAGTGATATTACAGGGGCGGGGGAGACCCAGTACTTC. Translation: CAISDITGAGETQYF.

The chain has TRBV5-1 and TRBJ1-1; the match to TRBD1 covers 10 bases. This CDR3 contains 15 residues. Germline trimming cut 4 bases from V and 5 bases from J; bases unmatched to any gene: 8. The germline V gene has CDR1 SGHRS and CDR2 YFSETQ. Here the CDR3 reads CASSLGQGGLTEAFF. CDR3 DNA: TGCGCCAGCAGCCTTGGACAGGGGGGATTGACTGAAGCTTTCTTT.

This clone has a handful of counts. The V gene is TRBV7-9, the J gene TRBJ1-1, with D hard to call. V dropped 4 bases and J dropped 3 bases, with 9 bases sitting between them. Germline V gene data show CDR1 as SEHNR and CDR2 as FQNEAQ (reference sequence). The CDR3 loop spans 13 amino acids. The CDR3 reads CASSSGLDTEAFF. As DNA, the CDR3 is TGTGCCAGCAGCTCAGGTCTTGACACTGAAGCTTTCTTT.

Regarding this clone: A junction boundary mismatches the germline segment, possibly from a read error. The rearrangement links TRBV19 to TRBJ2-5; 7 bases map to TRBD1. CDR1 and CDR2 from the germline V gene are LNHDA and SQIVND (reference sequence). The CDR3 sequence is 16 residues long. CDR3 nucleotides: TGTGCCAGTAGTGTAGACAGGGCCCGCATCCAAGAGACCCAGTACTTC. Translated, it gives CASSVDRARIQETQYF.

This chain's CDR3 is CASSPRLEPSYNEQFF. CDR3 bases: TGTGCCAGCAGCCCCCGCCTCGAGCCCTCCTACAATGAGCAGTTCTTC. The chain couples TRBV7-2 to TRBJ2-1; no clear D. Trimming removed 5 bases from V and 0 bases from J, with 14 bases in between. The CDR3 is 16 amino acids. Germline loops: CDR1 SGHTA, CDR2 FQGNSA.

The chain couples TRBV30 to TRBJ2-1; 10 nucleotides agree with TRBD1. Germline V gene lookup returns CDR1 GTSNPN and CDR2 SVGIG (reference sequence). The V gene end was trimmed by 3 bases and the J gene end by 7 bases; junction bases not matched to a gene: 12. The CDR3 has 16 amino acids. The CDR3 region is CAWSTLGTGDPNEQFF. The CDR3 DNA follows: TGTGCCTGGAGCACTCTCGGGACAGGGGACCCTAATGAGCAGTTCTTC.

V gene TRBV11-3 combines with J gene TRBJ1-1; D gene ambiguous. The CDR3 extends over 13 amino acids. CDR1 is SGHNT, CDR2 YENEEA, per germline. Trimming took off 4 bases at V and 3 bases at J, with 9 bases between the two ends. The CDR3 DNA is TGTGCCAGCAGCTCCTATTCATACACTGAAGCTTTCTTT. Protein product: CASSSYSYTEAFF.

The rearrangement uses TRBV5-6 and TRBJ1-1, with 7 nucleotides matching TRBD1. The CDR3 sequence is 14 residues long. V trimming: 0 bases; J trimming: 5 bases; junction bases outside the gene matches: 4. In germline, CDR1 is SGHDT, CDR2 YYEEEE. CDR3 DNA sequence: TGTGCCAGCAGCTTGGAGACAGGGCTGACTGAAGCTTTCTTT. It encodes CASSLETGLTEAFF. The full variable domain, completed using reference TRBV5-6 and TRBJ1-1, is DAGVTQSPTHLIKTRGQQVTLRCSPKSGHDTVSWYQQALGQGPQFIFQYYEEEERQRGNFPDRFSGHQFPNYSSELNVNALLLGDSALYLCASSLETGLTEAFFGQGTRLTVV.